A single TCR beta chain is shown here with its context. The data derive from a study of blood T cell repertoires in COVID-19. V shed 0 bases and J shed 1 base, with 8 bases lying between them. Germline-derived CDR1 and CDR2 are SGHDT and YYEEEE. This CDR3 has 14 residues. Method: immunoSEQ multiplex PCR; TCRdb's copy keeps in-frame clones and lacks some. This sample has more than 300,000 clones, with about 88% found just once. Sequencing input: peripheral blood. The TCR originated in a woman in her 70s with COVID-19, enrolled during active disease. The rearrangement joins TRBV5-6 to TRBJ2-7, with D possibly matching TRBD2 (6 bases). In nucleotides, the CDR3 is TGTGCCAGCAGCTTGGTGGAGGGGTCCTACGAGCAGTACTTC. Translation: CASSLVEGSYEQYF. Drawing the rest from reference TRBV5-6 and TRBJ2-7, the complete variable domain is DAGVTQSPTHLIKTRGQQVTLRCSPKSGHDTVSWYQQALGQGPQFIFQYYEEEERQRGNFPDRFSGHQFPNYSSELNVNALLLGDSALYLCASSLVEGSYEQYFGPGTRLTVT.